The 20 T cell receptor beta chains in this list originate from one sample, sequenced in a study of OX40 agonist ivuxolimab in advanced cancers. The data were produced by immunoSEQ multiplex PCR, yet TCRdb's version contains in-frame clones alone and is incomplete. The table has about 25,000 clones, just over 85% seen once. This specimen was CD4+ or CD8+ T cells sorted from blood, taken in a trial of the OX40 agonist ivuxolimab. The source of these receptors is an adult with an advanced solid tumor such as melanoma, head and neck, liver or kidney cancer.

The V call is TRBV7-2, the J call TRBJ2-1; 9 bases match TRBD2. This CDR3 region has 19 residues. Germline CDR1 is SGHTA and CDR2 is FQGNSA. After removal of 3 bases from V and 6 bases from J, the junction contained 18 bases not matched to a gene. CDR3 in amino acids: CASSFPRHGTSLRVNEQFF. The CDR3 nucleotides are TGTGCCAGCAGCTTCCCCCGACACGGGACTAGCCTCCGGGTCAATGAGCAGTTCTTC.

The rearrangement links TRBV27 to TRBJ2-5; 8 nucleotides line up with TRBD2. CDR1 and CDR2 (germline): MNHEY, SMNVEV (reference sequence). CDR3 length: 16 amino acids. The V gene end was trimmed by 0 bases and the J gene end by 1 base; junction bases not matched to a gene: 4. In DNA, the CDR3 is TGTGCCAGCAGTTTATCGTTGGCGGGGGGCCAAGAGACCCAGTACTTC. It specifies CASSLSLAGGQETQYF.

On this clone: The sample contains more than one DNA sequence encoding this CDR3. This chain links TRBV4-2 with TRBJ1-1, with a tentative D call TRBD1 (6 bases). CDR1 is LGHNA and CDR2 is YNFKEQ in the germline V gene. V was clipped by 4 bases and J by 3 bases, with 24 bases between them. This CDR3 region has 18 residues. The CDR3 here is CASSPPGDSGRGDTEAFF. CDR3 DNA sequence: TGTGCCAGCAGCCCCCCCGGGGATTCGGGGAGGGGGGACACTGAAGCTTTCTTT.

V gene TRBV6-6 combines with J gene TRBJ1-1, with D maybe TRBD1 (6 bases). Germline V CDR1 and CDR2: MNHNY, SVGAGI (reference sequence). The CDR3 covers 15 residues. Trimming shortened V by 2 bases and J by 1 base, and 11 bases separated the two germline ends. The DNA for the CDR3 is TGTGCCAGCAGTTACCAGGGGAACGAGAACACTGAAGCTTTCTTT. Translated: CASSYQGNENTEAFF.

The V gene is TRBV5-6, the J gene TRBJ1-1; D is ambiguous. CDR1 and CDR2 from the germline V gene are SGHDT and YYEEEE. The V end lost 0 bases, the J end lost 0 bases, and 9 bases lay between the germline ends. This CDR3 spans 15 amino acids. In DNA, the CDR3 is TGTGCCAGCAGCTTGGGGGCGCCGATGAACACTGAAGCTTTCTTT. Its protein is CASSLGAPMNTEAFF.

The chain employs TRBV4-1 and TRBJ1-1; tentative D call: TRBD1 (5 bases). The V end was cut by 3 bases, the J end by 5 bases, with 13 bases between. This CDR3 is 14 amino acids long. Germline V gives CDR1 MGHRA, CDR2 YSYEKL. CDR3 DNA sequence: TGCGCCAGCAGCCAGGGGGATTGGGGAACTGAAGCTTTCTTT. It encodes CASSQGDWGTEAFF.

This clone came up once. V and J are TRBV7-9 and TRBJ2-7; tentative D call: TRBD1 (6 bases). The CDR3 extends over 14 amino acids. The germline V gene has CDR1 SEHNR and CDR2 FQNEAQ (reference sequence). Trimming removed 5 bases at V and 2 bases at J, with 13 bases between. Here the CDR3 DNA reads TGTGCCAGCAGCCCACGGGACAATGCCTACGAGCAGTACTTC. It codes for CASSPRDNAYEQYF.

J is TRBJ2-7 and V is TRBV2; TRBD2 matches at 15 bases. The CDR3 length is 15 residues. V lost 6 bases, J lost 4 bases, and 4 bases stayed unmatched. Germline V CDR1 and CDR2: SNHLY, FYNNEI. The CDR3 region has the DNA TGTGCCAGCAGGGGGACTAGCGGGAGGTTATACGAGCAGTACTTC. This translates into CASRGTSGRLYEQYF.

This CDR3 is CASSQGAGYEQYF. The CDR3 DNA sequence: TGCGCCAGCAGCCAAGGCGCCGGCTACGAGCAGTACTTC. The chain joins TRBV4-1 to TRBJ2-7; D gene ambiguous. The CDR3 spans 13 residues. The V gene's germline CDR1 is MGHRA and CDR2 YSYEKL. Trimming took 1 base from V and 3 from J, leaving 7 bases between them.

CDR3 loop: CASSYPVQYF. The CDR3 DNA reads as TGTGCCAGCAGTTACCCCGTGCAGTACTTC. The V and J genes are TRBV6-5 and TRBJ2-7; D is unresolved. Germline CDR1 and CDR2: MNHEY and SVGAGI. V lost 2 bases, J lost 9 bases, and 5 bases lay in between. This CDR3 region has 10 residues.

This chain uses TRBV5-6 with TRBJ2-5, with D perhaps TRBD1 (6 bases). This CDR3 contains 16 residues. Germline V gives CDR1 SGHDT, CDR2 YYEEEE. V lost 3 bases to trimming and J lost 2 bases, with 17 bases between them. The DNA of the CDR3 is TGTGCCAGCAGCTCCCTCGCGACAGGACCTCAAGAGACCCAGTACTTC. Protein sequence: CASSSLATGPQETQYF.

This chain links TRBV6-1 with TRBJ1-5; tentatively, D is TRBD1 (5 bases). The germline CDR1 and CDR2 sequences are MNHNS and SASEGT. V gave up 10 bases and J gave up 1 base, with 17 bases separating them. The CDR3 length is 15 residues. The CDR3 is CATLIGGGSNQPQHF. The DNA for the CDR3 is TGTGCCACCCTAATCGGGGGGGGAAGCAATCAGCCCCAGCATTTT.

The rearrangement links TRBV10-2 to TRBJ2-7, with 12 bases matching TRBD2. The germline V gene has CDR1 WSHSY and CDR2 SAAADI. The CDR3 loop spans 12 amino acids. V trimming: 8 bases; J trimming: 4 bases; junction bases outside the gene matches: 0. The CDR3 loop reads CASLAGGYEQYF. The DNA of the CDR3 is TGCGCCAGCCTAGCGGGGGGGTACGAGCAGTACTTC.

The gene calls are TRBV19 and TRBJ2-7, with TRBD1 matching 8 bases. Per the germline V gene, CDR1 is LNHDA and CDR2 is SQIVND (reference sequence). The ends lost 6 bases at V and 2 bases at J; junction bases unmatched: 9. The CDR3 runs to 15 residues. This CDR3 is CASSPGTGEAYEQYF. The CDR3, as DNA: TGTGCCAGTAGCCCCGGGACAGGAGAAGCCTACGAGCAGTACTTC.

The chain links TRBV11-2 to TRBJ1-1; TRBD1 might be the D (6 bases). CDR1 is SGHAT and CDR2 is FQNNGV in the germline V gene. The CDR3 runs 12 residues. Trimming left V 5 bases short and J 5 bases short, with 9 bases between. The CDR3 loop reads CASSLRGTEAFF. CDR3 in DNA: TGTGCCAGCAGCCTAAGGGGGACTGAAGCTTTCTTT. The full variable domain, in which reference TRBV11-2 and TRBJ1-1 provide the parts outside the CDR3, is EAGVAQSPRYKIIEKRQSVAFWCNPISGHATLYWYQQILGQGPKLLIQFQNNGVVDDSQLPKDRFSAERLKGVDSTLKIQPAKLEDSAVYLCASSLRGTEAFFGQGTRLTVV.

The chain carries TRBV19 and TRBJ1-3; 11 positions agree with TRBD1. V dropped 8 bases and J dropped 2; count of bases not matched to a gene: 2. The CDR3 loop spans 14 amino acids. Germline V gene sequence: CDR1 LNHDA, CDR2 SQIVND (reference sequence). The CDR3 nucleotides are TGTGCCAGTGGACAGGGGGCACCTGGAAACACCATATATTTT. It yields the protein CASGQGAPGNTIYF.

The gene calls are TRBV10-3 and TRBJ1-1; no firm D call. The CDR3 totals 13 residues. Trimming left V 3 bases short and J 4 bases short, with 9 bases between. Germline V gene lookup returns CDR1 ENHRY and CDR2 SYGVKD. In DNA, the CDR3 is TGTGCCATCAGTGATGAAGGTGGCACTGAAGCTTTCTTT. Protein product: CAISDEGGTEAFF.

The chain employs TRBV7-6 and TRBJ1-6; 7 bases map to TRBD1. J was trimmed by 9 bases and V by 0 bases; bases with no gene match: 5. Germline loops: CDR1 SGHVS, CDR2 FNYEAQ. There are 15 residues in the CDR3. In DNA form, the CDR3 reads TGTGCCAGCAGCTTAGCGCTCCAGGGGGTTTCACCCCTCCACTTT. Protein: CASSLALQGVSPLHF.

The chain couples TRBV29-1 to TRBJ2-7, with D perhaps TRBD1 or TRBD2 (5 bases each). Trimming cost V 0 bases and J 3 bases, with 15 bases left between them. Germline V CDR1 and CDR2: SQVTM, ANQGSEA. This CDR3 comprises 15 residues. CDR3 sequence: CSVEDRQGGGYEQYF. The CDR3 bases are TGCAGCGTTGAAGATCGCCAGGGTGGGGGCTACGAGCAGTACTTC.

DNA for the CDR3: TGTGCCAGCAGCTTAGGGCCAGGGGGGAGCTCCTACGAGCAGTACTTC. Translated: CASSLGPGGSSYEQYF. This chain connects TRBV7-8 to TRBJ2-7, with D possibly TRBD1 on 7 matching bases. The length of the CDR3 is 16 residues. Germline CDR1 SGHVS, CDR2 FQNEAQ. With 1 base removed from V and 0 bases from J, the gap between germline ends came to 13 bases.